The rows below give T cell receptor beta chains drawn from one sample of a study of tumor-infiltrating lymphocytes in primary liver carcinoma. In TCRdb, the multiplex PCR reads were re-called with MiXCR into one record per CDR3 protein. This sample has about 74,000 distinct CDR3 sequences, with roughly two thirds found just once. Sequencing was performed on liver tumor tissue from sampling region 4. The receptors shown here come from a man aged 35 to 55 with primary liver carcinoma and hepatitis B virus infection. Both conserved end residues are part of each CDR3. A D gene is named only where the DNA matches it firmly. Rows give clone size only sometimes, using once, few, many, or a class for an expanded clone.

V	D	length	J	size	DNA	CDR3
TRBV11-2	NA	16	TRBJ2-3	NA	TGTGCCAGCAACCCTGGGAGGGGGCTATGCACAGATGCGCAGTATTTT	CASNPGRGLCTDAQYF
TRBV12-3/TRBV12-4	NA	12	TRBJ1-1	NA	TGCGCCAGCAGCGCAGGGAACACTGAAGCTTTCTTT	CASSAGNTEAFF
TRBV6-5	NA	16	TRBJ2-6	few	TGTGTCAGCAGTTACTTAGGCAGTTCTGGGGCCAACGTCCTGACTTTC	CVSSYLGSSGANVLTF
TRBV11-2	TRBD2	15	TRBJ2-1	NA	TGTGCTAGCAGCCTGACTAGCGGGGCCTACAATGAGCAGTTCTTC	CASSLTSGAYNEQFF
TRBV6-4	TRBD2	15	TRBJ2-3	NA	TGTGCCAGCAGTGAGGGGACTAGCGGGGGAGATACACAGTATTTT	CASSEGTSGGDTQYF
TRBV2	NA	14	TRBJ1-5	NA	TGTGCCAGCAGTGCGGAACTGGGCAATCAGCCCCAGCATTTT	CASSAELGNQPQHF
TRBV6-6	NA	14	TRBJ1-1	NA	TGTGCCAGCAGCCCCCTCGGGGGGAGCACTGTTGCTTTCTTT	CASSPLGGSTVAFF
TRBV11-2	NA	16	TRBJ2-5	NA	TGTGCCAGTAGATCCCGGGGCTCTGCCCACCAAGAGACCCGGTACTTC	CASRSRGSAHQETRYF
TRBV6-5	NA	15	TRBJ2-1	NA	TGTGCCAGGAGTTACGGGGAGCAGGGCTACAATGAGCAGTTATTC	CARSYGEQGYNEQLF
TRBV11-1	NA	13	TRBJ2-1	NA	TGTGTCAGCAGCTTAGGCCGGGTAGATGAGCAGTTCTTC	CVSSLGRVDEQFF
TRBV11-2	NA	12	TRBJ2-7	NA	TGTGTCAGCAACCCCCGAGGACGGGAGCAATACTTC	CVSNPRGREQYF
TRBV20-1	TRBD1	13	TRBJ1-2	NA	TGCAGTGCTACCTCAGGGGGCCGGCGGAGCTACACCTTC	CSATSGGRRSYTF
TRBV30	NA	12	TRBJ1-5	NA	TGTGTCTGGAATGACAGCAATCAGCCCCAGCATTTT	CVWNDSNQPQHF
TRBV20-1	TRBD1	15	TRBJ2-3	NA	TGCAGTGGCATCGGGACAGGATCTTTCAGAGATACGCAGTATTTT	CSGIGTGSFRDTQYF
TRBV7-2	TRBD2	16	TRBJ2-1	NA	TGTGCCAGCAGCTTAGGCGGGACTAGCCCTGCCAATGAGCAGTTCTTC	CASSLGGTSPANEQFF
TRBV28	NA	15	TRBJ2-2	many	TGTGCCAGCGGAGGACAGCTTTCGAACACCGGGGAGCTGTTTTTT	CASGGQLSNTGELFF
TRBV14	NA	16	TRBJ2-7	NA	TGTGCCAGCAGCCAAGAGGGCGGGGTAAGAACCTACGAGCAGTACTTC	CASSQEGGVRTYEQYF
TRBV29-1	TRBD1	14	TRBJ2-7	NA	TGTATCGCTGGAGCCGGAACAGGGGACAACGAGCAGTACTTC	CIAGAGTGDNEQYF
TRBV27	NA	13	TRBJ1-1	NA	TGTGCCAGCAGTTCCCCCCTGGGCGCTGAAACTTTCTTT	CASSSPLGAETFF
TRBV11-1	NA	15	TRBJ2-7	NA	TGTGGCAGCAGCTTAGAGGCGACCGTGTCCTACAAACAGTACTTC	CGSSLEATVSYKQYF
TRBV11-2	TRBD1	15	TRBJ2-7	once	TGTGCCGGCAGCTCCACCGGGACAGAGGTCTACGAGCAGTACTTC	CAGSSTGTEVYEQYF
TRBV6-1	NA	14	TRBJ1-1	NA	TGTACCAGCAGCTATACAGGTGAAGGGGCAGAAGCTCTCTTT	CTSSYTGEGAEALF
TRBV7-8	NA	16	TRBJ2-2	many	TGTGCCAGCAGCTTAATCCGACTCCCGAACACCGGGGAGCTGTTTTTT	CASSLIRLPNTGELFF
TRBV6-2/TRBV6-3	NA	15	TRBJ2-3	NA	TGTGCCTGCAGTTACCTCGGACAGAACACAGATACGCAGTATTTC	CACSYLGQNTDTQYF
TRBV29-1	NA	15	TRBJ1-5	NA	TGCAGCGTCGCGATCGGGAGTGGTAACAATCAGCCTCAGCATTTT	CSVAIGSGNNQPQHF
TRBV11-2	NA	22	TRBJ2-1	NA	TGTGCCAGCATCCTCTCCTACCGGGGTCCCGTGAAACAGGTTCTCTCCTACAATGGGCAGTTCTTC	CASILSYRGPVKQVLSYNGQFF
TRBV28	NA	18	TRBJ1-6	NA	TGTGCCAGCAGTTCGTCGGGTGATGTGAGCTCCTATAATTCACCCCTCCACTTT	CASSSSGDVSSYNSPLHF
TRBV11-1	TRBD2	16	TRBJ2-3	once	TGTGCCAGCGGCAAGGGACTAGCGGTCAACACAGATACGCAGTATTTT	CASGKGLAVNTDTQYF
TRBV12-3/TRBV12-4	TRBD1	13	TRBJ2-1	NA	TGTGCCAGCACCACTGACAGGGGTATTGAGCAGTTCTTC	CASTTDRGIEQFF
TRBV6-5	NA	14	TRBJ2-7	NA	TGTGCCAGCTGTTCTCCCAGGGTAGGGTACAAGCAGTACTTC	CASCSPRVGYKQYF
TRBV5-1	NA	14	TRBJ2-7	NA	TGCGCCAGCAGCTTGATCCCCGTCTCCTACGAGCAGTACTTC	CASSLIPVSYEQYF
TRBV6-5	NA	14	TRBJ1-2	NA	TGTACCAGGAGTAAAGGACAAGGGATCGGAGGCTACACCTTC	CTRSKGQGIGGYTF
TRBV11-2	NA	17	TRBJ2-2	NA	TGTGCCAGCAGCTTTGATCGGGAGAGGGTGGGCACCGTGGAGCTGTTTTTT	CASSFDRERVGTVELFF
TRBV11-2	NA	17	TRBJ2-5	NA	TGTCCTAGCAGCTTAGTCAGTGGGTGCAGTCGGCAAGAGACCCAGTACTTC	CPSSLVSGCSRQETQYF
TRBV6-1	TRBD2	18	TRBJ2-1	NA	TGTGCCAGCAGTGCTGCCTGGACTAGCGGGAGGGCCTACAATGAGCAGTTCTTC	CASSAAWTSGRAYNEQFF
TRBV11-2	NA	14	TRBJ2-1	NA	TGTGCCAGAAGTTCAGCGGGCCCTGGGAGTGAGCGGTTCTTC	CARSSAGPGSERFF
TRBV20-1	NA	11	TRBJ2-7	many	TGCAGTGCAGAACTAGGGATGGAGCAGTACTTC	CSAELGMEQYF
TRBV11-2	NA	15	TRBJ2-7	NA	TGTGCCAGCAGCTCCTTGGCAGGATCACCATACGTGCAGCACTTC	CASSSLAGSPYVQHF